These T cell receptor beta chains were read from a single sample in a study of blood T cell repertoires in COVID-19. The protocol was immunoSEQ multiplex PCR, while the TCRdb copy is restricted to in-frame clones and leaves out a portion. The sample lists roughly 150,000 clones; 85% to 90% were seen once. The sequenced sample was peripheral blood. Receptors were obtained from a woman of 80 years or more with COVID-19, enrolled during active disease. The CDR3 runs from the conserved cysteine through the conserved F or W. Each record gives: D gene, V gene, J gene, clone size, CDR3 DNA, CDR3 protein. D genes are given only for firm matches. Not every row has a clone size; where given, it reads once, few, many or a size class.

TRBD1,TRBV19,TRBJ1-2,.,TGTGCCAGCCACCCTAATTCCGGGACAGCTGACGGCTACACCTTC,CASHPNSGTADGYTF
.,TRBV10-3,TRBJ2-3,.,TGTGCCATCAGGTCAGGCTCTAGCACAGATACGCAGTATTTT,CAIRSGSSTDTQYF
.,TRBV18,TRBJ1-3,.,TGTGCCAGCTCCTTGATGGAGAGCTCTGGAAACACCATATATTTT,CASSLMESSGNTIYF
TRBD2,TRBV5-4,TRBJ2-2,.,TGTGCCAGCAGCTTGTATGGGACTAGCGGGGAGCTGTTTTTT,CASSLYGTSGELFF
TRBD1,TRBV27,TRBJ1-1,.,TGTGCCAGCAGTTTAGTCGGACAGGGAGGTCCCGGGACTGAAGCTTTCTTT,CASSLVGQGGPGTEAFF
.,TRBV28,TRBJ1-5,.,TGTGCCAGCCTGAGTTCAGGGCAGCCCCAGCATTTT,CASLSSGQPQHF
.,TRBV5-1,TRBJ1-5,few,TGCGCCAGCAGCCTTTCGGGGGGGAATCAGCCCCAGCATTTT,CASSLSGGNQPQHF
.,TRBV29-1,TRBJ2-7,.,TGCAGCGTTAGTGCGCAGGGACCCGGGGGAGAGCAGTACTTC,CSVSAQGPGGEQYF
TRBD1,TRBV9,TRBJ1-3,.,TGTGCCAGCAGCGTCACTGGGACAGCTACTGGAAACACCATATATTTT,CASSVTGTATGNTIYF
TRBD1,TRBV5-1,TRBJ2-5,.,TGCGCCAGCAGCTCGACCGGGACAGGGATGCGAGAGACCCAGTACTTC,CASSSTGTGMRETQYF
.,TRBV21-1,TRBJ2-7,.,TGTGCCAGCAGCAGCACGTGGGGACAGCATCTCTACGAGCAGTACTTC,CASSSTWGQHLYEQYF
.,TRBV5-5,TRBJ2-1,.,TGTGCCAGCAGCTTGGAATCTCACAATGAGCAGTTCTTC,CASSLESHNEQFF
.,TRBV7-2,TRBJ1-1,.,TGTGCCAGCAGCTTAGTCGGAGGGGTGGACACTGAAGCTTTCTTT,CASSLVGGVDTEAFF
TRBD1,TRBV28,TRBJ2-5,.,TGTGCCAGCAGCTCCGGACAGGGGGCCATGGAGACCCAGTACTTC,CASSSGQGAMETQYF
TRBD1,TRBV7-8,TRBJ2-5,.,TGTGCCAGCAGCTACGACCGGACAGGGTTGGAGACCCAGTACTTC,CASSYDRTGLETQYF
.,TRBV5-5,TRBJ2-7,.,TGTGCCAGCAGCTTGCGCCAGGTGTCCTACGAGCAGTACTTC,CASSLRQVSYEQYF
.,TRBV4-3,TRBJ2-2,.,TGCGCCAGCAGCCAAGATCCGACTAGGGGATCCGGGGAGCTGTTTTTT,CASSQDPTRGSGELFF
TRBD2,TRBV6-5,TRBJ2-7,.,TGTGCCAGCAGTCCGCGCCCTAGCGGAGCCTACGAGCAGTACTTC,CASSPRPSGAYEQYF
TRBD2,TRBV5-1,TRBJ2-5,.,TGCGCCAGCGCACGGGAGGGCGGAGAGACCCAGTACTTC,CASAREGGETQYF
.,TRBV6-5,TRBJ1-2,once,TGTGCCAGCAGCCGCGGGACGGCGGATGGCTACACCTTC,CASSRGTADGYTF
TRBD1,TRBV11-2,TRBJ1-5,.,TGTGCCAGCAGCTTAGGACAGGGCCCTAATCAGCCCCAGCATTTT,CASSLGQGPNQPQHF
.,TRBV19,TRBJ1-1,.,TGTGCCAGTAGTAGACAGAACACTGAAGCTTTCTTT,CASSRQNTEAFF
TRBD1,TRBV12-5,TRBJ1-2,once,TGTGCTAGTGGCCTTGCGGGACAGAGGGCTGGCTACACCTTC,CASGLAGQRAGYTF
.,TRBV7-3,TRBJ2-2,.,TGTGCCAGCAGCTTAACCGACAGCCCGAACACCGGGGAGCTGTTTTTT,CASSLTDSPNTGELFF